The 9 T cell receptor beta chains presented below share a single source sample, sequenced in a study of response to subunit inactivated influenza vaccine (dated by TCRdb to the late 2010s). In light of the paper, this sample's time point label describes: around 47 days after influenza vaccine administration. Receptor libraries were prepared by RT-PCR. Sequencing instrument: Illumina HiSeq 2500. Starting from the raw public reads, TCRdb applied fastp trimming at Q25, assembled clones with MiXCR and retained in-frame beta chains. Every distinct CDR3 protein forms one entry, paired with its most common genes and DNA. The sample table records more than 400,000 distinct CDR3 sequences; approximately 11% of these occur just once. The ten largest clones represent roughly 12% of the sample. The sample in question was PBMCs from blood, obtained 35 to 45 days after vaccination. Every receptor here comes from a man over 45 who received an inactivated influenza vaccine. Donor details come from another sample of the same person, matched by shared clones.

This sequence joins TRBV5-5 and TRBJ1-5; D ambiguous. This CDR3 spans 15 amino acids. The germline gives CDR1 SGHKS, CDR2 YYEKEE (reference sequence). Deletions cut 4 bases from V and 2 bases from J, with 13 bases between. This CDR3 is CASSPDPKGNQPQHF. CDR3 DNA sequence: TGTGCCAGCAGCCCGGACCCCAAGGGCAATCAGCCCCAGCATTTT.

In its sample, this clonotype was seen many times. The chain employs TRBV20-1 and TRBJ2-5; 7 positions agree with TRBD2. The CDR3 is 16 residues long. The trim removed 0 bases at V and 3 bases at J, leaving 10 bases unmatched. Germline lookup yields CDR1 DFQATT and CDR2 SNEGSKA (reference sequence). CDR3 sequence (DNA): TGCAGTGCTAGAGATTGGCTAGCGGTTTCAGAAGAGACCCAGTACTTC. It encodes CSARDWLAVSEETQYF.

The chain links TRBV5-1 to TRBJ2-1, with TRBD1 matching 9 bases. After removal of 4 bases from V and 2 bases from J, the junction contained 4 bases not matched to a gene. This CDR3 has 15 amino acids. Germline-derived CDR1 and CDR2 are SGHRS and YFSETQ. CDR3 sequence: CASSTGQGPYNEQFF. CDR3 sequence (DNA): TGCGCCAGCAGCACCGGACAGGGGCCCTACAATGAGCAGTTCTTC.

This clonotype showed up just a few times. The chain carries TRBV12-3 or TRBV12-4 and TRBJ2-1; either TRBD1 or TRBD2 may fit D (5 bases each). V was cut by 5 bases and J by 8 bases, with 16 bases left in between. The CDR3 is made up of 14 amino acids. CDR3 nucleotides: TGTGCCAGCAGTCCCCTAACGGGGCCCGATGAGCAGTTCTTC. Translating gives CASSPLTGPDEQFF.

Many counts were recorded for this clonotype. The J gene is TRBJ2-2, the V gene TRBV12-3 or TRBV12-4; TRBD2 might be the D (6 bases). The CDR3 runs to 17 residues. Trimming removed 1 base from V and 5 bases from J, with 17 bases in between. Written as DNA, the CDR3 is TGTGCCAGCAGTTTAGACCCCCGTATTCGGGGGACCGGGGAGCTGTTTTTT. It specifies CASSLDPRIRGTGELFF.

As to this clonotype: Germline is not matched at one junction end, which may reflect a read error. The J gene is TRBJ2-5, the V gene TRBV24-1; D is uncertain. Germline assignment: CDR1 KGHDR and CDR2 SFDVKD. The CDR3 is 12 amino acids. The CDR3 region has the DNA TGTGCCGCCAGTTACGACCAAGAGACCCAGTACTTC. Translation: CAASYDQETQYF.

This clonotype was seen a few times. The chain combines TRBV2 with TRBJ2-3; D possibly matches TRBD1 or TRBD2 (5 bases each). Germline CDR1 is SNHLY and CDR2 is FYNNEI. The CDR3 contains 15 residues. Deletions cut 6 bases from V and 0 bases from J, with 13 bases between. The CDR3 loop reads CASRIRDASTDTQYF. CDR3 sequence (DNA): TGTGCCAGCAGGATCCGGGACGCTAGCACAGATACGCAGTATTTT.

This chain's CDR3 is CASSQVLGDHGYTF. The DNA of the CDR3 is TGCGCCAGCAGCCAAGTGCTTGGCGATCATGGCTACACCTTC. V is TRBV4-1 and J is TRBJ1-2; D gene unclear. Germline assignment: CDR1 MGHRA and CDR2 YSYEKL. The CDR3 runs 14 residues. The V end was cut by 1 base, the J end by 6 bases, with 12 bases between.

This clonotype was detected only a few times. This CDR3 is CASSWWNTEAFF. In DNA form, the CDR3 reads TGTGCCAGCAGTTGGTGGAACACTGAAGCTTTCTTT. J is TRBJ1-1 and V is TRBV6-2 or TRBV6-3; D remains ambiguous. Germline values: CDR1 MNHEY, CDR2 SVGEGT. With 4 bases removed from V and 1 base from J, the gap between germline ends came to 4 bases. CDR3 length equals 12 residues.